These 30 T cell receptor beta chains came from one sample sequenced in a study of T cell responses to AZD1222 COVID-19 vaccine. Assay: immunoSEQ multiplex PCR; the TCRdb copy retains only in-frame clones and omits some. The sample gives approximately 92,000 clones, about 89% of which show up once; roughly 7.5% is in the top ten. Source: peripheral blood, taken on day 0 of AZD1222 vaccination. The receptors derive from an adult in good health.

V and J are TRBV6-5 and TRBJ1-5, with 8 bases that match TRBD1. Germline V gene data show CDR1 as MNHEY and CDR2 as SVGAGI. The CDR3 sequence is 14 residues long. With V trimmed by 8 bases and J by 4 bases, 7 bases remained unmatched. The CDR3 DNA follows: TGTGCCAGCGTGGTAAGGACAGGGAATCAGCCCCAGCATTTT. Protein product: CASVVRTGNQPQHF.

The chain combines TRBV28 with TRBJ2-7; D possibly corresponds to TRBD1 (5 bases). Germline CDR1 and CDR2: MDHEN and SYDVKM. The CDR3 length is 15 residues. Trimming removed 5 bases from V and 2 bases from J, with 16 bases in between. CDR3 nucleotide sequence: TGTGCCAGCAGTCCCGGTGGGGCAGGGACCTACGAGCAGTACTTC. It codes for CASSPGGAGTYEQYF.

V usage is TRBV12-2 and J usage is TRBJ2-3. TRBV12-2 is a pseudogene. This CDR3 comprises 15 residues. The CDR3 spells CASRFPCPDTDTQYF. In DNA form, the CDR3 reads TGTGCAAGTCGCTTCCCTTGCCCGGACACAGATACGCAGTATTTT.

This clone was seen only a few times. The chain couples TRBV5-1 to TRBJ2-7, with 8 bases that match TRBD2. The J segment lost 0 bases and the V segment lost 5 bases, leaving 4 bases of the junction unmatched. Germline V lookup: CDR1 SGHRS, CDR2 YFSETQ. The CDR3 is 14 amino acids. The DNA of the CDR3 is TGCGCCAGCAGAGATACTAGCGGCTCCTACGAGCAGTACTTC. Amino acids: CASRDTSGSYEQYF.

The chain recombines TRBV1 with TRBJ2-1; the D call TRBD2 from the table was never checked on the DNA. TRBV1 is listed as a pseudogene. The CDR3 is 14 residues long. CDR3 nucleotides: TGCACCAGCAGTCGACTAGCGGGACGGGATGAGCAGTTCTTC. Its protein product is CTSSRLAGRDEQFF.

This clone is a singleton in its sample. V and J are TRBV11-2 and TRBJ2-7; TRBD2 aligns across 10 bases. CDR3 length: 14 amino acids. The V and J ends lost 4 bases and 2 bases, in that order; junction bases with no gene match: 2. Germline CDR1 SGHAT, CDR2 FQNNGV. The DNA of the CDR3 is TGTGCCAGCAGCTCGACTAGCGGGCCCTACGAGCAGTACTTC. Translation gives CASSSTSGPYEQYF. Using reference TRBV11-2 and TRBJ2-7 for the parts outside the CDR3, the full variable domain is EAGVAQSPRYKIIEKRQSVAFWCNPISGHATLYWYQQILGQGPKLLIQFQNNGVVDDSQLPKDRFSAERLKGVDSTLKIQPAKLEDSAVYLCASSSTSGPYEQYFGPGTRLTVT.

V is TRBV18 and J is TRBJ2-1; 8 bases align to TRBD1. The CDR3 is 16 amino acids. The V segment lost 6 bases and the J segment 4 bases; nucleotides outside the gene matches: 11. Germline values: CDR1 KGHSH, CDR2 LQKENI. Here the CDR3 reads CASSLSGGKGYNEQFF. For the CDR3, the DNA is TGTGCCAGCTCTTTGTCAGGGGGCAAAGGGTACAATGAGCAGTTCTTC.

This clone occurred a few times. The gene calls are TRBV24-1 and TRBJ2-7; 9 nucleotides align to TRBD1. This CDR3 spans 18 amino acids. CDR1 KGHDR and CDR2 SFDVKD come from the germline V gene. V shed 2 bases and J 3 bases; nucleotides not matched to a gene: 13. DNA for the CDR3: TGTGCCACCAGTGATTACAAGCCCGGACAGGGGACCGTCTACGAGCAGTACTTC. Its translation is CATSDYKPGQGTVYEQYF.

The rearrangement joins TRBV7-3 to TRBJ1-1; no reliable D call. The V and J ends lost 1 base and 3 bases respectively, with 18 bases between them. This CDR3 spans 17 amino acids. Germline V gives CDR1 SGHTA, CDR2 FQGTGA. CDR3 region: CASSLRWNHLRDTEAFF. In DNA form, the CDR3 reads TGTGCCAGCAGCTTAAGGTGGAACCACTTGAGGGACACTGAAGCTTTCTTT.

The chain joins TRBV6-4 to TRBJ2-2, with D perhaps TRBD1 or TRBD2 (5 bases each). Germline CDR1 and CDR2: MRHNA and SNTAGT. The CDR3 is 15 residues long. The V and J ends lost 0 bases and 3 bases respectively, with 8 bases between them. The CDR3 region is CASSDSGEYTGELFF. Here the CDR3 DNA reads TGTGCCAGCAGTGACTCGGGGGAGTACACCGGGGAGCTGTTTTTT.

The chain couples TRBV4-1 to TRBJ1-2, with 7 bases aligning to TRBD1. This CDR3 comprises 16 residues. With V trimmed by 3 bases and J by 3 bases, 10 bases remained unmatched. Germline CDR1 MGHRA, CDR2 YSYEKL. The CDR3 DNA sequence: TGCGCCAGCAGCCAGGCGCCGGACAGGCGGCACTATGGCTACACCTTC. Amino acids: CASSQAPDRRHYGYTF.

The genes are TRBV7-8 and TRBJ1-3; D remains unclear. The germline V gene has CDR1 SGHVS and CDR2 FQNEAQ. The CDR3 is made up of 16 amino acids. V dropped 1 base and J dropped 0 bases, with 10 bases sitting between them. CDR3 DNA sequence: TGTGCCAGCAGCTTAGGAGCGGGGAACTCTGGAAACACCATATATTTT. As protein: CASSLGAGNSGNTIYF.

This chain uses TRBV28 with TRBJ1-1; D is possibly TRBD1 (5 bases). Germline V gives CDR1 MDHEN, CDR2 SYDVKM. The CDR3 length is 12 residues. The V end lost 1 base, the J end lost 10 bases, and 10 bases lay between the germline ends. CDR3 amino acids: CASSLYKGSAFF. For the CDR3, the DNA is TGTGCCAGCAGTTTATACAAGGGGTCAGCTTTCTTT.

The chain recombines TRBV10-3 with TRBJ2-1, with D possibly being TRBD2 (6 bases). This CDR3 spans 15 amino acids. V gave up 4 bases and J gave up 9 bases, with 19 bases separating them. Germline values: CDR1 ENHRY, CDR2 SYGVKD. Here the CDR3 reads CAISVRDPRAGEQFF. As DNA, the CDR3 is TGTGCCATCAGTGTCCGGGACCCCCGAGCGGGTGAGCAGTTCTTC.

The rearrangement links TRBV28 to TRBJ2-3, with D possibly matching TRBD2 (5 bases). Germline values: CDR1 MDHEN, CDR2 SYDVKM. The CDR3 runs 15 residues. Deletions cut 8 bases from V and 0 bases from J, with 15 bases between. DNA for the CDR3: TGTGCCAGCGGTCAGCGACTATCTAGCACAGATACGCAGTATTTT. As protein: CASGQRLSSTDTQYF.

V is TRBV5-8 and J is TRBJ2-5; 8 bases align to TRBD1. The CDR3 length is 13 residues. V gave up 6 bases and J gave up 5 bases; unmatched junction bases: 6. Germline V gene lookup returns CDR1 SGHTS and CDR2 YDEGEE. CDR3 DNA: TGTGCCAGCACCCGAGGACAGGGTGAGACCCAGTACTTC. This translates into CASTRGQGETQYF.

This clone was seen once. CDR3 in DNA: TGTGCCAGCAGTTGGGGGGGGACAGGGGCTAACTATGGCTACACCTTC. Its translation is CASSWGGTGANYGYTF. This chain connects TRBV28 to TRBJ1-2; 10 positions match TRBD1. The CDR3 is 16 residues long. In germline, CDR1 is MDHEN, CDR2 SYDVKM. The J segment lost 0 bases and the V segment lost 4 bases, leaving 5 bases of the junction unmatched.

V and J are TRBV19 and TRBJ1-4, with D possibly TRBD1 on 5 matching bases. The CDR3 contains 15 residues. From germline, CDR1 is LNHDA and CDR2 SQIVND (reference sequence). V lost 3 bases to trimming and J lost 3 bases, with 11 bases between them. The CDR3 DNA sequence: TGTGCCAGTAGTATCTCCAGGGCGGCTAATGAAAAACTGTTTTTT. The encoded protein is CASSISRAANEKLFF.

The V gene is TRBV3-1 (or the pseudogene TRBV3-2), the J gene TRBJ2-2; 8 bases agree with TRBD1. CDR3 length equals 14 residues. CDR1 and CDR2 from the germline V gene are LGHDT and YNNKEL (reference sequence). V trimming: 10 bases; J trimming: 4 bases; junction bases outside the gene matches: 8. The CDR3 loop reads CATRQGTLTGELFF. In DNA form, the CDR3 reads TGTGCCACCAGACAGGGGACCCTCACCGGGGAGCTGTTTTTT.

CDR3 amino acids: CAIGSRLAGFNGDTQYF. CDR3 DNA sequence: TGTGCCATCGGTTCGAGGCTAGCGGGCTTTAACGGTGATACGCAGTATTTT. The chain employs TRBV10-3 and TRBJ2-3, with TRBD2 matching over 8 bases. CDR1 and CDR2 (germline): ENHRY, SYGVKD. CDR3 size: 17 residues. V shed 8 bases, J shed 6 bases, and the junction held 19 bases outside the gene matches.

The J gene is TRBJ2-5, the V gene TRBV15, with D uncertain. This CDR3 spans 13 amino acids. The V gene lost 0 bases and the J gene lost 5 bases, with 7 bases spanning the gap. Looked up from germline, CDR1 is LNHNV and CDR2 is YYDKDF (reference sequence). The DNA of the CDR3 is TGTGCCACCAGCAGAGACAGATGGGAGACCCAGTACTTC. Translation gives CATSRDRWETQYF.

The chain uses TRBV10-3 and TRBJ2-3; 9 positions agree with TRBD2. J lost 1 base, V lost 4 bases, and 3 bases had no gene match. The germline gives CDR1 ENHRY, CDR2 SYGVKD. This CDR3 contains 15 residues. CDR3 residues: CAISVSSGGTDTQYF. The CDR3 bases are TGTGCCATCAGTGTGTCTAGCGGGGGCACAGATACGCAGTATTTT.

This chain uses TRBV30 with TRBJ1-6; D is possibly TRBD1 (6 bases). The V end lost 1 base, the J end lost 0 bases, and 10 bases lay between the germline ends. The CDR3 spans 16 residues. Germline loops: CDR1 GTSNPN, CDR2 SVGIG (reference sequence). CDR3 nucleotides: TGTGCCTGGAGTGACAGGGCCAGCTCCTATAATTCACCCCTCCACTTT. Protein sequence: CAWSDRASSYNSPLHF.

Ten or more counts support this clone. The chain uses TRBV7-9 and TRBJ2-5; the match to TRBD1 covers 8 bases. In germline, CDR1 is SEHNR, CDR2 FQNEAQ (reference sequence). Germline trimming cut 5 bases from V and 2 bases from J; bases unmatched to any gene: 4. The CDR3 runs to 14 residues. The CDR3 loop is CASSDRGVQETQYF. In nucleotides, the CDR3 is TGTGCCAGCAGCGACAGGGGCGTTCAAGAGACCCAGTACTTC. Based on the CDR3 plus reference TRBV7-9 and TRBJ2-5, the full variable domain is DTGVSQNPRHKITKRGQNVTFRCDPISEHNRLYWYRQTLGQGPEFLTYFQNEAQLEKSRLLSDRFSAERPKGSFSTLEIQRTEQGDSAMYLCASSDRGVQETQYFGPGTRLLVL.

V gene TRBV9 combines with J gene TRBJ2-5; tentatively, D is TRBD1 or TRBD2 (5 bases each). There are 15 residues in the CDR3. Trimming took off 0 bases at V and 5 bases at J, with 14 bases between the two ends. In germline, CDR1 is SGDLS, CDR2 YYNGEE. DNA for the CDR3: TGTGCCAGCAGCGTAGTTGGGGGTATCGGGGAGACCCAGTACTTC. Its translation is CASSVVGGIGETQYF.

The chain is built from TRBV12-3 or TRBV12-4 and TRBJ2-1, with a tentative D call TRBD1 (5 bases). Trimming took 3 bases from V and 4 from J, leaving 7 bases between them. The CDR3 sequence is 13 residues long. The CDR3 loop is CASSFGHYNEQFF. CDR3 in DNA: TGTGCCAGCAGTTTCGGACATTACAATGAGCAGTTCTTC.

The V and J genes are TRBV19 and TRBJ1-4, with 11 bases matching TRBD1. This CDR3 is built from 15 residues. V lost 6 bases and J lost 8; bases outside the gene matches: 8. CDR1 is LNHDA and CDR2 is SQIVND in the germline V gene (reference sequence). The CDR3 is CASRSRTGGVEKLFF. CDR3 coding DNA: TGTGCCAGTAGGTCGCGGACAGGGGGCGTGGAAAAACTGTTTTTT.

The V gene is TRBV7-6, the J gene TRBJ1-6; TRBD1 matches at 7 bases. The ends lost 6 bases at V and 5 bases at J; junction bases unmatched: 7. CDR3 length equals 15 residues. CDR1 and CDR2 (germline): SGHVS, FNYEAQ. As DNA, the CDR3 is TGTGCCAGCAGAAACCCTACAGGGGATAATTCACCCCTCCACTTT. It specifies CASRNPTGDNSPLHF.

The V and J genes are TRBV28 and TRBJ1-5; TRBD1 might be the D (5 bases). The CDR3 covers 14 residues. V lost 6 bases and J 7 bases, leaving 16 bases between the germline ends. Germline CDR1 reads MDHEN; CDR2 reads SYDVKM. The CDR3 loop is CASSRDSLGQPQHF. In DNA form, the CDR3 reads TGTGCCAGCAGCCGTGACAGCTTAGGCCAGCCCCAGCATTTT.

This clone was recorded a few times. The chain has TRBV4-2 and TRBJ2-1; 7 positions agree with TRBD2. CDR1 and CDR2 from the germline V gene are LGHNA and YNFKEQ. The CDR3 extends over 16 amino acids. V lost 0 bases and J lost 9; bases outside the gene matches: 11. CDR3 in DNA: TGTGCCAGCAGCCAAGATAGTTTACTAGCGCAGGGTGAGCAGTTCTTC. It translates to CASSQDSLLAQGEQFF.